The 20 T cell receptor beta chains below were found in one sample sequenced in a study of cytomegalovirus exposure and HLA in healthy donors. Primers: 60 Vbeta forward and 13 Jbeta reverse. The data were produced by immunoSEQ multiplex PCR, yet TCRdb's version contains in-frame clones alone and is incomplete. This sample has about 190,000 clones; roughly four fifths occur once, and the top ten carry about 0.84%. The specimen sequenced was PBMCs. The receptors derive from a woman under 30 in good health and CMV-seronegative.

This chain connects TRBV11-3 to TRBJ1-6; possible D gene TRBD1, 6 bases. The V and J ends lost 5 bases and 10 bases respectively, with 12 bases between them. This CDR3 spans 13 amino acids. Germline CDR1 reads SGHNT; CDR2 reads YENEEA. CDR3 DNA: TGTGCCAGCAGCATGACAGGAAGCTCACCCCTCCACTTT. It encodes CASSMTGSSPLHF.

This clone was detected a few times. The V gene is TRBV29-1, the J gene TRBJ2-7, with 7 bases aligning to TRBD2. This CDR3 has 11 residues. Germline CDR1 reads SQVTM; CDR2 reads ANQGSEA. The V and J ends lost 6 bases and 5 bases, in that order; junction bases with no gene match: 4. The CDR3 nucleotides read TGCAGCGTAGGACTAGGCGACGAGCAGTACTTC. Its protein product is CSVGLGDEQYF.

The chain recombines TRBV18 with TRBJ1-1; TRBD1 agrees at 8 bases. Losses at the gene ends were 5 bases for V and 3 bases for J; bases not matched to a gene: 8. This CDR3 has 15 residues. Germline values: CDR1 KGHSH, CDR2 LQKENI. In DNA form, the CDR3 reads TGTGCCAGCTCAGGATACAGGGGGGGAGACACTGAAGCTTTCTTT. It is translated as CASSGYRGGDTEAFF.

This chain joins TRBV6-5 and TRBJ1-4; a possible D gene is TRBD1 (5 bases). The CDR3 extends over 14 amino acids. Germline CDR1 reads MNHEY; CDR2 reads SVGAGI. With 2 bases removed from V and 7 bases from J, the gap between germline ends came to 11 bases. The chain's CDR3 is CASSYRQKGEKLFF. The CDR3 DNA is TGTGCCAGCAGTTACCGACAGAAAGGTGAAAAACTGTTTTTT.

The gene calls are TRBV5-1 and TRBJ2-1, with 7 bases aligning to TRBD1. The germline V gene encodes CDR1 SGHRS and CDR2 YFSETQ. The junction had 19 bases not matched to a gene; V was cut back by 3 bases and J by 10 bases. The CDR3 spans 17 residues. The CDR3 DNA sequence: TGCGCCAGCAGCTCCCCGACAGGGCCAACCCTCTACGGGGAGCAGTTCTTC. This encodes CASSSPTGPTLYGEQFF.

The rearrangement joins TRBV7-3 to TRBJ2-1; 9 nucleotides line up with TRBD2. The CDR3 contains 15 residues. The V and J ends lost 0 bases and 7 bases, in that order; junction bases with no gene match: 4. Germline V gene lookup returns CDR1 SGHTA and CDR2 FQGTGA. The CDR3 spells CASSLTSGSLNEQFF. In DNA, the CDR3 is TGTGCCAGCAGCTTAACTAGCGGGAGTTTAAATGAGCAGTTCTTC.

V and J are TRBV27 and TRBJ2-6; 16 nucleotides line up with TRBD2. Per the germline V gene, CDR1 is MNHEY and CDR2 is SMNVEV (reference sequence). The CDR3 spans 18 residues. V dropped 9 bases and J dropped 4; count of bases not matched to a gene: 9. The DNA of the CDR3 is TGTGCCAGTGCCCCGGGACTAGCGGGGGGGCGGGGGGCCAACGTCCTGACTTTC. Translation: CASAPGLAGGRGANVLTF.

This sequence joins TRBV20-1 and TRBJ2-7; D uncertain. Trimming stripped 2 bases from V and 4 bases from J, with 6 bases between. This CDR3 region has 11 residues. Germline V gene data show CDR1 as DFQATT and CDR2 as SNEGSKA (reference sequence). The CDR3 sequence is CSARWAYEQYF. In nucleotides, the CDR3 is TGCAGTGCTAGATGGGCTTACGAGCAGTACTTC.

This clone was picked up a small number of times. The CDR3 reads CASSQLANEQFF. CDR3 sequence (DNA): TGTGCCAGCAGCCAACTAGCGAATGAGCAGTTCTTC. The J gene is TRBJ2-1, the V gene TRBV4-2; weak D call: TRBD2 (6 bases). V was shortened by 2 bases and J by 7 bases, with 6 bases between the two germline ends. Germline values: CDR1 LGHNA, CDR2 YNFKEQ. CDR3 size: 12 residues.

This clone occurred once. The CDR3 region has the DNA TGTGCCAGCAGTTTATTCAGGGCGGTCGGCACCGGGGAGCTGTTTTTT. Translating gives CASSLFRAVGTGELFF. The chain is built from TRBV28 and TRBJ2-2, with TRBD1 as a possible D gene (5 bases). The CDR3 is made up of 16 amino acids. In germline, CDR1 is MDHEN, CDR2 SYDVKM. V lost 1 base and J 4 bases, leaving 13 bases between the germline ends.

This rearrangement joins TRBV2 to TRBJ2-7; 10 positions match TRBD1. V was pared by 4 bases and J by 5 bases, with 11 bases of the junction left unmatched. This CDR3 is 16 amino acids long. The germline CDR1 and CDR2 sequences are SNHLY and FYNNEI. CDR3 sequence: CASSGDRGISLDEQYF. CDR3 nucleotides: TGTGCCAGCAGTGGGGACAGGGGAATAAGCCTGGACGAGCAGTACTTC.

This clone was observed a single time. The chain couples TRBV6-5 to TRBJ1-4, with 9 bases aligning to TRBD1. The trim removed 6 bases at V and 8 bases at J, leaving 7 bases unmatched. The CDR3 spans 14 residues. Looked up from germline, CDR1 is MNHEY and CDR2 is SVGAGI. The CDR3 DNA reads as TGTGCCAGCAGCTCTGGGACAGGGAGGGAAAAACTGTTTTTT. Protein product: CASSSGTGREKLFF.

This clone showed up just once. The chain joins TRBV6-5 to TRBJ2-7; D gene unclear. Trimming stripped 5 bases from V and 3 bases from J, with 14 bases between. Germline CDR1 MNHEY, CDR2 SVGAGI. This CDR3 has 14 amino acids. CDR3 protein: CASSPQRFNYEQYF. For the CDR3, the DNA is TGTGCCAGCAGTCCTCAGCGATTTAACTACGAGCAGTACTTC.

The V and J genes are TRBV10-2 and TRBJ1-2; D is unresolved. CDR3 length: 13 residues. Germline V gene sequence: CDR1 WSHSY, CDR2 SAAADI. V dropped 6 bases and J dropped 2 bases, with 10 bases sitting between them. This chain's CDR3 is CASSLTGNYGYTF. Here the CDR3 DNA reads TGCGCCAGCAGCCTCACCGGGAACTATGGCTACACCTTC.

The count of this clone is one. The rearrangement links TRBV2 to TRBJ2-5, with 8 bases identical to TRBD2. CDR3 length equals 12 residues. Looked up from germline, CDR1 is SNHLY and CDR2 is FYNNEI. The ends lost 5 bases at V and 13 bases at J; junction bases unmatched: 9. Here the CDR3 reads CASSISSSGVYF. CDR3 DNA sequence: TGTGCCAGCAGTATATCAAGTAGCGGGGTGTACTTC.

The CDR3 is CATRGGPGTGELFF. CDR3 coding DNA: TGTGCCACCCGGGGAGGGCCCGGGACCGGGGAGCTGTTTTTT. The V and J genes are TRBV27 and TRBJ2-2, with 7 bases lining up with TRBD2. Germline loops: CDR1 MNHEY, CDR2 SMNVEV (reference sequence). The trim removed 10 bases at V and 5 bases at J, leaving 10 bases unmatched. The CDR3 has 14 amino acids.

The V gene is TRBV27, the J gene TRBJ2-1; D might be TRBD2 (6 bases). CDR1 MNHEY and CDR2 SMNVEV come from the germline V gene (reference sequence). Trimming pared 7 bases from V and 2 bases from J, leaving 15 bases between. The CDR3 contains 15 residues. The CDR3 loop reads CASTPGVAAYNEQFF. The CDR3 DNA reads TGTGCCAGCACTCCGGGAGTAGCAGCCTACAATGAGCAGTTCTTC.

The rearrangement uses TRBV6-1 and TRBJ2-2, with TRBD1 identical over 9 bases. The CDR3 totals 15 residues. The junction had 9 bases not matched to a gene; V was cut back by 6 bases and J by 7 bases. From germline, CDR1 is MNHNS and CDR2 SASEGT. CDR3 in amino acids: CASSDWTGVGGELFF. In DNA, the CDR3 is TGTGCCAGCAGCGACTGGACAGGGGTGGGCGGGGAGCTGTTTTTT.

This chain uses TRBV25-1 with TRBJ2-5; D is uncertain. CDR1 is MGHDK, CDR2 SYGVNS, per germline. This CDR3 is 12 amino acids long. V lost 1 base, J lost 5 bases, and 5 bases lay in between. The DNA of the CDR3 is TGTGCCAGCAGTGAATCTCAGGAGACCCAGTACTTC. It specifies CASSESQETQYF.

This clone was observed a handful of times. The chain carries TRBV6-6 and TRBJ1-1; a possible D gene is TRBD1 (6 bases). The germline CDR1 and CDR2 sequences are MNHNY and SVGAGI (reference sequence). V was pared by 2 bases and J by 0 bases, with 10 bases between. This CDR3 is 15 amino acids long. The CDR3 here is CASSYDRLMNTEAFF. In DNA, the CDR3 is TGTGCCAGCAGTTACGACAGGTTAATGAACACTGAAGCTTTCTTT.